The entry below gives a single TCR beta chain sequence along with its context. Its cognate antigen is unknown. The CDR3 has 14 amino acids. Germline CDR1 is MNHEY and CDR2 is SMNVEV (reference sequence). J lost 5 bases, V lost 8 bases, and 9 bases had no gene match. This specimen comes from a study of T cell responses to AZD1222 COVID-19 vaccine. Whole-study results and caveats: Vaccine-related CD4 TCRs covered spike, predominating at 160-218 and 743-854. Repertoire sampling was restricted to post-peak T cell response timepoints.

Libraries were prepared by immunoSEQ multiplex PCR; TCRdb keeps only in-frame clonotypes and omits some of them. Of 91,000 or so clones in the sample, 92% were seen once. This chain connects TRBV27 to TRBJ2-5; 9 nucleotides line up with TRBD1. The specimen comprised peripheral blood, sampled 28 days after the second AZD1222 dose. The sequence derives from an adult who received the AZD1222 COVID-19 vaccine. The CDR3 is CASGTQGAIETQYF. CDR3 nucleotide sequence: TGTGCCAGCGGGACACAGGGGGCTATTGAGACCCAGTACTTC.